This TCR beta chain was identified in a study of blood T cell repertoires in COVID-19. Overall study context: The United States, Italy and Spain supplied acute and convalescent COVID-19 samples. T cells, B-cell-depleted T cells, or PBMCs provided the cDNA or gDNA that served as material.

Germline CDR1 is MNHEY and CDR2 is SVGAGI. Trimming cost V 8 bases and J 2 bases, with 10 bases left between them. This CDR3 is built from 13 residues. This clone has only one observation. The study counted Cohort 3 donors as recovered given two negative PCRs, clearance, or symptom resolution. How the authors handled the data: Counts of nucleated cells, estimated from reference gene primer amplification, were obtained. The protocol was immunoSEQ multiplex PCR, while the TCRdb copy is restricted to in-frame clones and leaves out a portion. The V and J calls and clone size were taken over from that table, and D and trimming were inferred from the DNA. Among about 290,000 clones, roughly nine tenths were seen once, and the ten largest hold 1.5% to 2%.

V and J are TRBV6-5 and TRBJ1-5, with D possibly matching TRBD1 (5 bases). The sequencing input was PBMCs or T cells enriched from blood (not recorded which). This TCR was sampled from a woman aged 40 to 49 who had recovered from COVID-19. The CDR3 DNA is TGTGCCAGCGGACTACAGGGCAATCAGCCCCAGCATTTT. This translates into CASGLQGNQPQHF.